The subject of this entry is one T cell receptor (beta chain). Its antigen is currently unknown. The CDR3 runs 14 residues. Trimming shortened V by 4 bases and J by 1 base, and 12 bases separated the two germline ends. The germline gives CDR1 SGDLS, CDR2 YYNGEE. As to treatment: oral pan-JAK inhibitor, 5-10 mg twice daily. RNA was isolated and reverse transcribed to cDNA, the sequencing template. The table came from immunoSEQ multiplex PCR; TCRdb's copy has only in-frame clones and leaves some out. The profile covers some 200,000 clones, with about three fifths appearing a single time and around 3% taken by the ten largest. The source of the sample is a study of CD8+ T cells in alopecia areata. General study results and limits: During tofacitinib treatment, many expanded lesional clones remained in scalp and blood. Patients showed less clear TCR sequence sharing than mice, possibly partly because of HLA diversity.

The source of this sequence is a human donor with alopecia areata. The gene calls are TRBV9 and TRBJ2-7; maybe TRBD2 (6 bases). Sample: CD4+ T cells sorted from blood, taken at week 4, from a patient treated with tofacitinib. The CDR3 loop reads CASSSRTTSYEQYF. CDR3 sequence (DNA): TGTGCCAGCAGCTCTCGGACTACTTCCTACGAGCAGTACTTC.